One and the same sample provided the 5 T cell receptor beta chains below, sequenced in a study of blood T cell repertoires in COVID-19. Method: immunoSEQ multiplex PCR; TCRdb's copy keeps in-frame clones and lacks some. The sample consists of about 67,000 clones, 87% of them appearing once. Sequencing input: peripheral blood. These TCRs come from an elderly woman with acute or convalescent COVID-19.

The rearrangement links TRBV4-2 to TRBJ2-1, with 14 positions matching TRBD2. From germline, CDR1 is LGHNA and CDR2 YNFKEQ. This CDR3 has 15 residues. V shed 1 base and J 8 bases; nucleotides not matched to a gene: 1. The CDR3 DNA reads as TGTGCCAGCAGCCAAGGACTAGCGGGAGGGTATGAGCAGTTCTTC. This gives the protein CASSQGLAGGYEQFF.

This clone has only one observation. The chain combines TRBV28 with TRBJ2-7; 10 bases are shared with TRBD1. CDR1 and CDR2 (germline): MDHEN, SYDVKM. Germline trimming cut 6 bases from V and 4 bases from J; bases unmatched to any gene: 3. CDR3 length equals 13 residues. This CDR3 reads CASRRTGGYEQYF. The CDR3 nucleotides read TGTGCCAGCAGGCGGACAGGGGGATACGAGCAGTACTTC.

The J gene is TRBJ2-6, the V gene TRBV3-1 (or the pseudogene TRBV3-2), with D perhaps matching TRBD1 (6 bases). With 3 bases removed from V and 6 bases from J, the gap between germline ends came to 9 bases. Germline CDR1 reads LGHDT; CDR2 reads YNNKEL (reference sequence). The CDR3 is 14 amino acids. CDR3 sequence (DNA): TGTGCCAGCAGCCAGAGGGGACAGGCCAACGTCCTGACTTTC. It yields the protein CASSQRGQANVLTF.

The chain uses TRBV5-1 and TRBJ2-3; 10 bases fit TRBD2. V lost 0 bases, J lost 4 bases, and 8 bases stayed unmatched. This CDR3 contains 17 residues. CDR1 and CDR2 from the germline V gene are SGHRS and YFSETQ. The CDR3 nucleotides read TGCGCCAGCAGCTTGGCAAGGTCCCTAGCGGGAGCAGATACGCAGTATTTT. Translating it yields CASSLARSLAGADTQYF.

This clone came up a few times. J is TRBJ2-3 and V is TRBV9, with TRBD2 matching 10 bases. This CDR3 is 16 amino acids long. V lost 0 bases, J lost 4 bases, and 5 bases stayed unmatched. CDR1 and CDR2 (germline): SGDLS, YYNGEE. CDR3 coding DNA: TGTGCCAGCAGCGTAGGGATAGCGGGAGGTCCAGATACGCAGTATTTT. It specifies CASSVGIAGGPDTQYF.